This TCR beta chain was recovered during a study of T cells after yellow fever vaccination. Study at large: SMART-Seq v4 Ultra Low Input prepared the low-cell-number fractions. Study-level points and caveats: At around 95% for CD4 and 70% to 90% for CD8, most primary-vaccination clones showed up again after the booster.

Germline CDR1 reads GTSNPN; CDR2 reads SVGIG (reference sequence). The CDR3 sequence is 13 residues long. The V gene lost 3 bases and the J gene lost 4 bases, with 12 bases spanning the gap. The sample holds a few counts of this clonotype. What it binds is unknown. TCRdb re-called the 5' RACE reads with MiXCR, one entry per CDR3 protein. The sample holds about 400,000 distinct CDR3 sequences, roughly 10% seen once. The source material was PBMCs, sampled on the day of the first yellow fever vaccination. This receptor was obtained from a man aged 18 to 29 who received the YFV17D yellow fever vaccine. V gene TRBV30 combines with J gene TRBJ1-2; possibly TRBD1 for D (6 bases). CDR3 amino acids: CAWSPGGLYGYTF. In DNA form, the CDR3 reads TGTGCCTGGAGCCCCGGGGGGCTCTATGGCTACACCTTC.